The source of this TCR beta chain is a study of blood T cell repertoires in COVID-19. Study-wide background: Sources were T cells, B-cell-depleted T cells, or PBMCs; the material itself was cDNA or gDNA.

V gave up 5 bases and J gave up 1 base, with 20 bases separating them. This CDR3 contains 17 residues. Germline loops: CDR1 MNHNY, CDR2 SVGAGI (reference sequence). Profiled with immunoSEQ multiplex PCR; TCRdb holds only in-frame clones, not every one. Of around 100,000 clones in the sample, about 88% were seen once. Sequenced sample: peripheral blood. The V and J genes are TRBV6-6 and TRBJ1-1; D is perhaps TRBD1 (6 bases). The clonotype was recovered from a human donor in a cohort sampled during active COVID-19. The CDR3 bases are TGTGCCAGCAGTCCTCCGGAGTCAGGGGTAGGGAACACTGAAGCTTTCTTT. It specifies CASSPPESGVGNTEAFF.